A single sample gave rise to the 21 T cell receptor beta chains below, sequenced in a study of STAT5B mutations in CD4+ large granular lymphocyte leukemia. Measured with immunoSEQ multiplex PCR; TCRdb has only the in-frame clones, and not every one. The sample has some 34,000 clones, roughly 76% seen once. Sequenced material: CD4+ T cells from blood buffy coats. These receptors were taken from a human donor in good health.

This clone was counted only a few times. V gene TRBV18 combines with J gene TRBJ2-7; D not certain. Per germline, CDR1 KGHSH and CDR2 LQKENI. V dropped 6 bases and J dropped 2 bases, with 5 bases sitting between them. This CDR3 contains 11 residues. CDR3 coding DNA: TGTGCCAGCTCCGAGACCTACGAGCAGTACTTC. This sequence encodes CASSETYEQYF. The variable domain in full, with the rest retrieved from reference TRBV18 and TRBJ2-7, is NAGVMQNPRHLVRRRGQEARLRCSPMKGHSHVYWYRQLPEEGLKFMVYLQKENIIDESGMPKERFSAEFPKEGPSILRIQQVVRGDSAAYFCASSETYEQYFGPGTRLTVT.

The chain is built from TRBV6-1 and TRBJ1-2; D unclear. Trimming pared 2 bases from V and 6 bases from J, leaving 10 bases between. From germline, CDR1 is MNHNS and CDR2 SASEGT. The CDR3 totals 13 residues. CDR3 protein: CASSENSLHGYTF. In DNA form, the CDR3 reads TGTGCCAGCAGTGAAAACAGCCTCCATGGCTACACCTTC.

The chain joins TRBV19 to TRBJ1-5; D is ambiguous. There are 13 residues in the CDR3. The germline V and J ends were trimmed by 3 bases and 4 bases, with 7 bases remaining between them. Germline loops: CDR1 LNHDA, CDR2 SQIVND (reference sequence). The CDR3 sequence is CASSISRNQPQHF. CDR3 sequence (DNA): TGTGCCAGTAGTATTTCCAGAAATCAGCCCCAGCATTTT.

The chain carries TRBV15 and TRBJ1-2; 10 nucleotides agree with TRBD1. CDR3 size: 14 residues. Trimming at V came to 3 bases and at J to 5 bases, leaving 3 bases not matched to a gene. Germline V gene lookup returns CDR1 LNHNV and CDR2 YYDKDF (reference sequence). The CDR3 DNA follows: TGTGCCACCAGCAGTGGGACAGGGGCTTATGGCTACACCTTC. Protein product: CATSSGTGAYGYTF.

This chain connects TRBV2 to TRBJ2-5; D is unresolved. The germline V and J ends were trimmed by 4 bases and 2 bases, with 11 bases remaining between them. The length of the CDR3 is 14 residues. CDR1 is SNHLY, CDR2 FYNNEI, per germline. The CDR3 nucleotides read TGTGCCAGCAGTGCCTTGGGGTATCAAGAGACCCAGTACTTC. It yields the protein CASSALGYQETQYF.

The chain is built from TRBV7-8 and TRBJ2-1, with D perhaps matching TRBD1 or TRBD2 (6 bases each). The CDR3 is 15 amino acids. Trimming took off 5 bases at V and 4 bases at J, with 15 bases between the two ends. Per germline, CDR1 SGHVS and CDR2 FQNEAQ. CDR3 nucleotide sequence: TGTGCCAGCAGCCCGAGGGGGGCCCTATACAATGAGCAGTTCTTC. It codes for CASSPRGALYNEQFF. The whole variable domain, remainder taken from reference TRBV7-8 and TRBJ2-1, is GAGVSQSPRYKVAKRGQDVALRCDPISGHVSLFWYQQALGQGPEFLTYFQNEAQLDKSGLPSDRFFAERPEGSVSTLKIQRTQQEDSAVYLCASSPRGALYNEQFFGPGTRLTVL.

The genes are TRBV14 and TRBJ1-2; D is perhaps TRBD1 (6 bases). The V gene's germline CDR1 is SGHDN and CDR2 FVKESK. The CDR3 runs to 13 residues. Trimming took 1 base from V and 13 from J, leaving 16 bases between them. CDR3 residues: CASSQGQGTKSTF. As DNA, the CDR3 is TGTGCCAGCAGCCAAGGGCAGGGGACAAAGAGCACCTTC.

This clone was counted only a few times. The chain uses TRBV6-4 and TRBJ2-3; either TRBD1 or TRBD2 may supply D (6 bases each). Trimming stripped 8 bases from V and 3 bases from J, with 18 bases between. This CDR3 contains 15 residues. Germline V CDR1 and CDR2: MRHNA, SNTAGT. CDR3 DNA: TGTGCCAGCCGATCAACGGGGGCCCTAACAGATACGCAGTATTTT. It codes for CASRSTGALTDTQYF.

This sequence joins TRBV10-1 and TRBJ2-7, with 9 bases aligning to TRBD1. The CDR3 has 15 amino acids. Germline-derived CDR1 and CDR2 are WNHNN and SYGVQD (reference sequence). V lost 5 bases, J lost 8 bases, and 13 bases stayed unmatched. CDR3 residues: CASSSLGQGYEKQYF. DNA for the CDR3: TGCGCCAGCAGTTCCCTAGGACAGGGGTATGAGAAGCAGTACTTC.

This chain's CDR3 is CASSLIPPGAGNTGELFF. In nucleotides, the CDR3 is TGTGCCAGCAGCTTAATCCCCCCCGGGGCCGGGAACACCGGGGAGCTGTTTTTT. V gene TRBV7-8 combines with J gene TRBJ2-2, with D tentatively TRBD1 or TRBD2 (5 bases each). The CDR3 runs 18 residues. Trimming took off 2 bases at V and 1 base at J, with 17 bases between the two ends. Germline V lookup: CDR1 SGHVS, CDR2 FQNEAQ. The full variable domain, in which reference TRBV7-8 and TRBJ2-2 provide the parts outside the CDR3, is GAGVSQSPRYKVAKRGQDVALRCDPISGHVSLFWYQQALGQGPEFLTYFQNEAQLDKSGLPSDRFFAERPEGSVSTLKIQRTQQEDSAVYLCASSLIPPGAGNTGELFFGEGSRLTVL.

This clone was picked up a small number of times. The chain links TRBV6-1 to TRBJ1-5; D perhaps matches TRBD1 (6 bases). The CDR3 runs to 12 residues. The V and J ends lost 7 bases and 5 bases respectively, with 9 bases between them. Per the germline V gene, CDR1 is MNHNS and CDR2 is SASEGT. The CDR3 bases are TGTGCCAGCACCCGGACAGATCAGCCCCAGCATTTT. Translating it yields CASTRTDQPQHF.

The V and J genes are TRBV6-4 and TRBJ2-1, with 10 bases lining up with TRBD2. The V segment lost 0 bases and the J segment 6 bases; nucleotides outside the gene matches: 5. Per the germline V gene, CDR1 is MRHNA and CDR2 is SNTAGT. CDR3 length equals 16 residues. This CDR3 reads CASSDSGLALSNEQFF. The DNA of the CDR3 is TGTGCCAGCAGTGACTCGGGACTAGCGTTGTCCAATGAGCAGTTCTTC.

J is TRBJ1-5 and V is TRBV30; 7 bases map to TRBD1. The length of the CDR3 is 13 residues. Germline V gives CDR1 GTSNPN, CDR2 SVGIG (reference sequence). V shed 3 bases, J shed 5 bases, and the junction held 4 bases outside the gene matches. The CDR3 DNA reads TGTGCCTGGAGAGACAGGGAGGATCAGCCCCAGCATTTT. As protein: CAWRDREDQPQHF.

J is TRBJ2-7 and V is TRBV5-1; 13 nucleotides align to TRBD2. Per germline, CDR1 SGHRS and CDR2 YFSETQ. The CDR3 contains 15 residues. V shed 3 bases and J 1 base; nucleotides not matched to a gene: 1. The CDR3 coding sequence is TGCGCCAGCAGCTCGGGACTAGCGGGGTCCTACGAGCAGTACTTC. It translates to CASSSGLAGSYEQYF.

V is TRBV27 and J is TRBJ2-3; possible D gene TRBD2, 5 bases. Germline V gives CDR1 MNHEY, CDR2 SMNVEV (reference sequence). V was cut by 6 bases and J by 1 base, with 11 bases left in between. This CDR3 contains 14 residues. The CDR3 loop reads CASSWAGGTDTQYF. CDR3 DNA sequence: TGTGCCAGCAGCTGGGCGGGCGGCACAGATACGCAGTATTTT.

The chain couples TRBV5-8 to TRBJ1-2; D uncertain. CDR1 and CDR2 (germline): SGHTS, YDEGEE. This CDR3 contains 14 residues. The ends were cut back, 0 bases at V and 7 bases at J, with 13 bases in the middle. This CDR3 is CASSLGQEVSGYTF. The CDR3 DNA follows: TGTGCCAGCAGCTTGGGGCAGGAGGTTTCTGGCTACACCTTC.

This chain links TRBV7-9 with TRBJ1-4; possible D gene TRBD1, 5 bases. Trimming took 5 bases from V and 8 from J, leaving 9 bases between them. The length of the CDR3 is 12 residues. The V gene's germline CDR1 is SEHNR and CDR2 FQNEAQ (reference sequence). CDR3 coding DNA: TGTGCCAGCAGCGGACAAGGGGAAAAACTGTTTTTT. Its translation: CASSGQGEKLFF.

This clone has only a few counts. The chain uses TRBV7-6 and TRBJ1-2; D call uncertain. Germline V CDR1 and CDR2: SGHVS, FNYEAQ. CDR3 length: 13 residues. V lost 1 base and J 4 bases, leaving 7 bases between the germline ends. In DNA, the CDR3 is TGTGCCAGCAGCTTAGACCCAACCTATGGCTACACCTTC. Translating it yields CASSLDPTYGYTF.

This clone was counted between two and nine times. The chain carries TRBV6-5 and TRBJ2-6; possible D gene TRBD1, 5 bases. Germline V gene lookup returns CDR1 MNHEY and CDR2 SVGAGI. The V gene lost 6 bases and the J gene lost 9 bases, with 12 bases spanning the gap. This CDR3 is 13 amino acids long. The CDR3 protein is CASSRDLDNVLTF. For the CDR3, the DNA is TGTGCCAGCAGCAGGGATCTAGACAACGTCCTGACTTTC.

This sequence joins TRBV5-1 and TRBJ1-1; TRBD1 aligns across 7 bases. V lost 1 base and J lost 1; bases outside the gene matches: 4. This CDR3 is built from 15 residues. Looked up from germline, CDR1 is SGHRS and CDR2 is YFSETQ. CDR3 nucleotide sequence: TGCGCCAGCAGCTTGACAGGGGCGCAGAACACTGAAGCTTTCTTT. Translated: CASSLTGAQNTEAFF.

J is TRBJ2-4 and V is TRBV5-6; 9 nucleotides agree with TRBD1. The CDR3 is made up of 16 amino acids. Per the germline V gene, CDR1 is SGHDT and CDR2 is YYEEEE. V lost 4 bases and J lost 0; bases outside the gene matches: 5. The DNA for the CDR3 is TGTGCCAGCAGCCCAGGACAGGGGCTAGCCAAAAACATTCAGTACTTC. It codes for CASSPGQGLAKNIQYF.